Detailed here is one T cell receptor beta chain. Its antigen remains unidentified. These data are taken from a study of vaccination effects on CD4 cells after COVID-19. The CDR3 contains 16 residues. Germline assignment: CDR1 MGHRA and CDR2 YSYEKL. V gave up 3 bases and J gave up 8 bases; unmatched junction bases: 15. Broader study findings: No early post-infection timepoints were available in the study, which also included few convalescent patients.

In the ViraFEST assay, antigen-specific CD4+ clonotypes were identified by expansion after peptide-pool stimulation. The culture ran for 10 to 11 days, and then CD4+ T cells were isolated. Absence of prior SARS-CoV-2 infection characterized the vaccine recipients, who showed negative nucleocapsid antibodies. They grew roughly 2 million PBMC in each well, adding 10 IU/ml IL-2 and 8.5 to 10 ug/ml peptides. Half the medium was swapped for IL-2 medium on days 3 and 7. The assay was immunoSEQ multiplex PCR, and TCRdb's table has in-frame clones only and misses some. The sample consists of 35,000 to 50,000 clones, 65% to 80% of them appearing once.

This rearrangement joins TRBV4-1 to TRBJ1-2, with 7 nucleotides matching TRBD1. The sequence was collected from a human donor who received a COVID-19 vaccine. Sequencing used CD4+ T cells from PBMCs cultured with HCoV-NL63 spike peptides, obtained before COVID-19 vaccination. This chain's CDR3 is CASSQENGDRVYGYTF. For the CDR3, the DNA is TGCGCCAGCAGCCAGGAAAATGGTGACAGGGTCTACGGCTACACCTTC.